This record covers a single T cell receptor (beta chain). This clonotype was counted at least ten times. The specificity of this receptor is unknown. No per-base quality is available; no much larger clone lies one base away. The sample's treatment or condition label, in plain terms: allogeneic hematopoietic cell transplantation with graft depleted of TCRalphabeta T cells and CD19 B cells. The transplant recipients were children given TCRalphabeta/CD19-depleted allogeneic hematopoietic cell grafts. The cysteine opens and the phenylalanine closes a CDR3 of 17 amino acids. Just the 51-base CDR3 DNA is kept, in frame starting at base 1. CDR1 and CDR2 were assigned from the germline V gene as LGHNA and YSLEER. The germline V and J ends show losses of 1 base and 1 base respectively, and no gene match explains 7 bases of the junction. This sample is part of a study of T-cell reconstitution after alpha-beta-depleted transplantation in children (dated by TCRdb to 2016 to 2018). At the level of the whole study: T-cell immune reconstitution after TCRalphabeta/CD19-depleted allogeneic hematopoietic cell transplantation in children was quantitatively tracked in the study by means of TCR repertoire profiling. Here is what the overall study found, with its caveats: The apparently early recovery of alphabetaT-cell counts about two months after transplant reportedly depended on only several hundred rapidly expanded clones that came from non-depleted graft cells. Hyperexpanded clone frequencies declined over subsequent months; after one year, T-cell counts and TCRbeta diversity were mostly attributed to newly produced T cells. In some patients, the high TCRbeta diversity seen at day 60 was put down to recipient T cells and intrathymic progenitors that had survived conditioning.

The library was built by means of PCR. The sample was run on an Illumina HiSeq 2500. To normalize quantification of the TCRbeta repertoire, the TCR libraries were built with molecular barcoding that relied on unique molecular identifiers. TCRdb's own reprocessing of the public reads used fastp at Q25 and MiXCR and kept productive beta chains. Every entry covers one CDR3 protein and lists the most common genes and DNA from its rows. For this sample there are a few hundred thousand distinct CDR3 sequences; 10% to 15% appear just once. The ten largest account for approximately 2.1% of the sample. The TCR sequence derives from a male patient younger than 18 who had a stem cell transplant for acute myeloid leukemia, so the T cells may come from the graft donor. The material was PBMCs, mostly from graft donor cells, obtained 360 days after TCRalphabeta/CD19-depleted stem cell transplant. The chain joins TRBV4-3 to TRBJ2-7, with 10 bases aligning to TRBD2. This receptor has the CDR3 CASSQGATSGFSYEQYF. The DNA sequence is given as TGCGCCAGCAGCCAAGGGGCGACTAGCGGGTTTTCCTACGAGCAGTACTTC.